This T cell receptor beta chain was observed in a study of response to subunit inactivated influenza vaccine. General study points: It was the authors' suggestion that each seasonal influenza vaccination recruits few new T cells.

Worth noting for this clonotype: Its specificity is not known.

CDR3 length equals 20 residues. Trimming removed 1 base from V and 0 bases from J, with 21 bases in between. Germline V gene sequence: CDR1 SGHAT, CDR2 FQDESV (reference sequence). Each CDR3 protein gets one entry after TCRdb re-called the RT-PCR reads with MiXCR. Of about 580,000 distinct CDR3 sequences in the sample, roughly 15% were seen once. Sequenced here: PBMCs from blood, sampled approximately 13 days after vaccination. This chain joins TRBV11-1 and TRBJ2-2; no clear D. This receptor was taken from a middle-aged man who received an inactivated influenza vaccine. CDR3 sequence reads: CASSLVLFVGPLSNTGELFF. CDR3 bases: TGTGCCAGCAGCTTAGTATTGTTCGTAGGCCCGTTGTCGAACACCGGGGAGCTGTTTTTT.